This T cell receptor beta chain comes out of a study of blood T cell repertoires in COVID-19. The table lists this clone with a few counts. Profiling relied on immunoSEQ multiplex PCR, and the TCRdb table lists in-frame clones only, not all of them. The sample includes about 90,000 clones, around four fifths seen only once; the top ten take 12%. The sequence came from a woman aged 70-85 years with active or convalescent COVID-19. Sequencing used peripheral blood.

Written as DNA, the CDR3 is TGTGCCAGTAGTATCGGGTTCGGGGACACAGAGACCCAGTACTTC. This translates into CASSIGFGDTETQYF. The V and J genes are TRBV19 and TRBJ2-5; D may be TRBD1 (6 bases). Trimming left V 3 bases short and J 4 bases short, with 15 bases between. The CDR3 length is 15 residues. Germline CDR1 is LNHDA and CDR2 is SQIVND (reference sequence).